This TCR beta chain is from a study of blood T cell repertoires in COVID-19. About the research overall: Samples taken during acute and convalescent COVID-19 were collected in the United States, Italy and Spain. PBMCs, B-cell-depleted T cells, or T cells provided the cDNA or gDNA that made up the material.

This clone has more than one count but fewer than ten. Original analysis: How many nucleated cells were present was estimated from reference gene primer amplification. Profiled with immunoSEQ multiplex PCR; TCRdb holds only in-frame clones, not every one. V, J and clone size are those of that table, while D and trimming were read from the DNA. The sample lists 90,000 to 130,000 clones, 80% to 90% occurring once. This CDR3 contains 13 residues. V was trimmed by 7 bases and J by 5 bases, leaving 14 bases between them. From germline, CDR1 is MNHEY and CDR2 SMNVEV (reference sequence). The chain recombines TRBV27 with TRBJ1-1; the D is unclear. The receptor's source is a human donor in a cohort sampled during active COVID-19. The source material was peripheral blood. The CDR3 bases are TGTGCCAGCACCCCGTGGGGAGGGACTGAAGCTTTCTTT. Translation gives CASTPWGGTEAFF.